This TCR beta chain was profiled in a study of T cells after posttransplantation cyclophosphamide (dated by TCRdb to about 2016). Some background on the complete study: T cell repertoire reconstitution was tracked by TRB sequencing after myeloablative bone marrow transplantation in which posttransplantation cyclophosphamide was used as GVHD prophylaxis. Samples from around 40 PTCy-treated patients and 15 to 20 related bone marrow donors of those patients were subjected to antigen receptor sequencing. TRB sequencing was performed on blood from all 35 or so PTCy patients with 1-year posttransplant specimens. In 3 patients, TRB sequencing was also performed on up to 3 more blood samples taken 2 to 5.2 years after transplant, and in a handful of patients, pretransplant blood was also TRB-sequenced. Because TRA and TRB clonality were tightly correlated in fewer than ten samples, subsequent TCR analyses were focused on TRB only. Public TRB sequences were checked against a database of over 3,000 sequences associated with responses to pathogens, tumor antigens, self-antigens and alloantigens. Here is what the overall study found, with its caveats: Donor-recipient similarity was low at 1-2 months but increased during the first year, and donor CD8+ memory clones often dominated later blood repertoires. Across more than 40 patients, TRB clonality was highly associated with recipient CMV seropositivity and CMV reactivation, and diversity in PTCy patients was similar to diversity in CNI/methotrexate controls. The TRB repertoires of T cells infiltrating skin or the GI tract showed only limited overlap with the TRB repertoires found in blood.

This clone was detected ten times or more. The clone's antigen remains unknown. No much larger clone exists at a distance of one base, and base qualities are not known. Including cysteine and phenylalanine, the CDR3 has 15 amino acids. Only the CDR3 DNA stays, 45 bases, in frame from base 1. Via the germline V gene, CDR1 is SGHDT and CDR2 YYEEEE. Trimming takes 4 bases off V and 7 bases off J; junction bases not matched to a gene: 8. Genomic DNA was used for TRB sequencing, which was performed with the immunoSEQ assay at survey resolution or with the hsTCRB kit. Per the source publication's procedure: Initial read processing used immunoSEQ software, and repertoire analyses used the LymphoSeq R package. Clonality was computed as 1 minus normalized Shannon entropy, and a Gini coefficient was also calculated for each TRB dataset. Phenotypes of unsorted samples were inferred by mapping TRB sequences from sorted subsets of the recipient or donor onto unsorted samples of the same recipient. Here the immuneACCESS table is served through TCRdb, limited to in-frame sequences with V and J called. Missing clones are a known gap in these copies; in checked studies unresolved V genes cover under half, and the rest lacks a known reason. Clone size and the V and J calls come from that table; the DNA yielded D and trimming. The table puts 30,000 to 40,000 clones in this sample, none counted just once. The top ten hold about 2.3% of the sample.

Related bone marrow donors provided peripheral blood samples on the day of marrow donation. Mononuclear cells from peripheral blood and bone marrow were separated by Ficoll-Hypaque density centrifugation and then cryopreserved. The clonotype originates from a man between 45 and 60 years old in good health, CMV-negative, and a related stem cell transplant donor. Sequencing was done on a sample of PBMCs. The rearranged chain carries TRBV5-6 and TRBJ1-5; the junction holds 10 bases that match TRBD1. The CDR3 protein: CASSTDRGRWQPQHF. The nucleotide sequence is TGTGCCAGCAGCACAGACAGGGGGCGGTGGCAGCCCCAGCATTTT.